This entry features one T cell receptor beta chain sequence. The sample belongs to a study of blood T cell repertoires in COVID-19. Study-wide context: Some COVID-19 samples were acute and others convalescent; all came from the United States, Italy and Spain. PBMCs, B-cell-depleted T cells, or T cells provided the cDNA or gDNA that made up the material.

Germline V lookup: CDR1 MNHEY, CDR2 SVGAGI. The V gene lost 10 bases and the J gene lost 3 bases, with 17 bases spanning the gap. This CDR3 region has 14 residues. Authors' data handling: It was from reference gene primer amplification that nucleated cell counts were estimated. Some clones are missing from TCRdb's copy, which holds only in-frame ones; the method was immunoSEQ multiplex PCR. Clone size and V and J calls were adopted from that table, with D and trimming inferred from the DNA. This table has about 140,000 clones, roughly 84% appearing once. The genes are TRBV6-5 and TRBJ2-3, with TRBD1 as a possible D gene (6 bases). Sequences were obtained from peripheral blood. The TCR sequence derives from a human donor in a cohort sampled during active COVID-19. The CDR3, as DNA: TGTGCCACAGGGGCCAAGGGTAAAACAGATACGCAGTATTTT. Translated, it gives CATGAKGKTDTQYF.